The next 22 T cell receptor beta chains were all read from a single sample in a study of PD-1 blockade in classical Hodgkin lymphoma. TCRdb's table, derived via immunoSEQ multiplex PCR, lists solely in-frame clones and lacks some. The table records 96,000 or so clones, 90% to 95% of them present only once. As to time point: cycle 4 day 1 (C4D1), after 6 weeks of nivolumab. Every patient had relapsed following autologous stem cell transplantation, and cohorts differed in brentuximab vedotin exposure. The source material was peripheral blood mononuclear cells (PBMCs), sampled before the fourth cycle of nivolumab. These receptor sequences come from a human donor with classical Hodgkin lymphoma.

CDR3 in DNA: TGTGCCAGCAGCTTATCCGGGGGCAATCAGCCCCAGCATTTT. It specifies CASSLSGGNQPQHF. The chain employs TRBV7-2 and TRBJ1-5, with no clear D. The V gene lost 2 bases and the J gene lost 2 bases, with 7 bases spanning the gap. The CDR3 loop spans 14 amino acids. Germline CDR1 and CDR2: SGHTA and FQGNSA. Full variable domain (remainder filled in from reference TRBV7-2 and TRBJ1-5): GAGVSQSPSNKVTEKGKDVELRCDPISGHTALYWYRQSLGQGLEFLIYFQGNSAPDKSGLPSDRFSAERTGGSVSTLTIQRTQQEDSAVYLCASSLSGGNQPQHFGDGTRLSIL.

The chain employs TRBV4-1 and TRBJ2-1; 9 bases line up with TRBD1. The CDR3 spans 16 residues. Germline loops: CDR1 MGHRA, CDR2 YSYEKL. V dropped 1 base and J dropped 5; count of bases not matched to a gene: 6. CDR3 nucleotide sequence: TGCGCCAGCAGCCAAGCACCGGGACAGGGTAACAATGAGCAGTTCTTC. Translation gives CASSQAPGQGNNEQFF.

The V and J genes are TRBV30 and TRBJ2-1, with 14 bases matching TRBD2. This CDR3 has 11 amino acids. V gave up 8 bases and J gave up 11 bases; unmatched junction bases: 2. CDR1 and CDR2 from the germline V gene are GTSNPN and SVGIG (reference sequence). The CDR3: CAGTSGSKQFF. The CDR3 bases are TGTGCCGGGACTAGCGGGAGTAAGCAGTTCTTC.

The chain joins TRBV27 to TRBJ2-2; possible D gene TRBD2, 6 bases. The germline V and J ends were trimmed by 2 bases and 2 bases, with 9 bases remaining between them. The CDR3 has 15 amino acids. Germline CDR1 reads MNHEY; CDR2 reads SMNVEV (reference sequence). CDR3 protein: CASSLQRANTGELFF. CDR3 nucleotide sequence: TGTGCCAGCAGTTTACAGCGGGCCAACACCGGGGAGCTGTTTTTT.

The chain employs TRBV7-6 and TRBJ2-6, with D perhaps matching TRBD1 or TRBD2 (5 bases each). V lost 1 base and J lost 0, with 7 bases in between. This CDR3 comprises 16 residues. CDR1 is SGHVS, CDR2 FNYEAQ, per germline. CDR3 nucleotide sequence: TGTGCCAGCAGCTTAGGTGGGACCTCTGGGGCCAACGTCCTGACTTTC. As protein: CASSLGGTSGANVLTF.

V and J are TRBV19 and TRBJ1-1, with D uncertain. This CDR3 comprises 14 residues. The V end lost 5 bases, the J end lost 4 bases, and 14 bases lay between the germline ends. Germline V gene data show CDR1 as LNHDA and CDR2 as SQIVND (reference sequence). The CDR3 region has the DNA TGTGCCAGTAGTTTCGGGTTAGGAGCCACTGAAGCTTTCTTT. Protein: CASSFGLGATEAFF.

The gene calls are TRBV15 and TRBJ1-1; D uncertain. V gave up 1 base and J gave up 4 bases, with 4 bases separating them. This CDR3 comprises 12 residues. Per the germline V gene, CDR1 is LNHNV and CDR2 is YYDKDF (reference sequence). CDR3 DNA sequence: TGTGCCACCAGCAGAGTGGGCACTGAAGCTTTCTTT. It codes for CATSRVGTEAFF.

The gene calls are TRBV10-3 and TRBJ1-4; D perhaps matches TRBD1 (5 bases). The germline V gene encodes CDR1 ENHRY and CDR2 SYGVKD. This CDR3 is built from 15 residues. Trimming left V 6 bases short and J 5 bases short, with 16 bases between. The CDR3 region has the DNA TGTGCCATCAGGGAGGGCTGGGACTCGAATGAAAAACTGTTTTTT. It translates to CAIREGWDSNEKLFF.

This sequence joins TRBV29-1 and TRBJ2-5, with 14 bases fitting TRBD2. This CDR3 spans 14 amino acids. CDR1 and CDR2 from the germline V gene are SQVTM and ANQGSEA. Trimming cost V 3 bases and J 5 bases; bases outside gene matches: 2. CDR3: CSVERTSGRETQYF. Written as DNA, the CDR3 is TGCAGCGTTGAGAGGACTAGCGGGAGGGAGACCCAGTACTTC.

The chain employs TRBV28 and TRBJ2-7; 10 nucleotides align to TRBD2. V lost 2 bases to trimming and J lost 10 bases; unmatched junction nucleotides: 11. CDR1 is MDHEN and CDR2 is SYDVKM in the germline V gene. The CDR3 runs 15 residues. The CDR3 DNA reads as TGTGCCAGCAGTTTAATCATCCCAGCGGGAGGGCACCAGTACTTC. Translation gives CASSLIIPAGGHQYF.

The V and J genes are TRBV19 and TRBJ2-1, with 7 bases aligning to TRBD2. Germline assignment: CDR1 LNHDA and CDR2 SQIVND (reference sequence). J gave up 3 bases and V 3 bases, and 5 bases lay outside the gene matches. The length of the CDR3 is 15 residues. CDR3 protein: CASSIIAGDYNEQFF. In nucleotides, the CDR3 is TGTGCCAGTAGTATTATTGCGGGAGACTACAATGAGCAGTTCTTC. Drawing the rest from reference TRBV19 and TRBJ2-1, the complete variable domain is DGGITQSPKYLFRKEGQNVTLSCEQNLNHDAMYWYRQDPGQGLRLIYYSQIVNDFQKGDIAEGYSVSREKKESFPLTVTSAQKNPTAFYLCASSIIAGDYNEQFFGPGTRLTVL.

The chain joins TRBV25-1 to TRBJ2-3; tentative D call: TRBD2 (5 bases). The V end lost 0 bases, the J end lost 2 bases, and 12 bases lay between the germline ends. The CDR3 runs to 16 residues. CDR1 is MGHDK, CDR2 SYGVNS, per germline. CDR3 sequence (DNA): TGTGCCAGCAGTGAATACAGCGGCCCATACACAGATACGCAGTATTTT. Encoded protein: CASSEYSGPYTDTQYF.

The chain combines TRBV6-1 with TRBJ2-1; no clear D gene. The V end lost 6 bases, the J end lost 8 bases, and 14 bases lay between the germline ends. Germline assignment: CDR1 MNHNS and CDR2 SASEGT. The CDR3 has 13 residues. CDR3 loop: CASSLSEFDEQFF. CDR3 sequence (DNA): TGTGCCAGCAGCCTCAGCGAATTCGATGAGCAGTTCTTC.

This chain connects TRBV2 to TRBJ2-7; a weak D match, TRBD2 (7 bases). Germline-derived CDR1 and CDR2 are SNHLY and FYNNEI. This CDR3 has 15 residues. The V and J ends lost 2 bases and 3 bases respectively, with 14 bases between them. CDR3 residues: CASSERGGSYYEQYF. The CDR3 DNA reads TGTGCCAGCAGTGAAAGGGGGGGGAGTTACTACGAGCAGTACTTC.

About this clone itself: At one end, the junction sequence differs from germline, possibly due to a read error. This chain joins TRBV28 and TRBJ2-1, with TRBD2 as a possible D gene (5 bases). This CDR3 is built from 15 residues. Per germline, CDR1 MDHEN and CDR2 SYDVKM. The chain's CDR3 is CASSFGGLAANGQFF. CDR3 nucleotides: TGTGCCAGCAGTTTTGGTGGGCTAGCCGCGAATGGGCAGTTCTTC.

The chain links TRBV11-1 to TRBJ2-1; 10 nucleotides line up with TRBD1. This CDR3 has 15 amino acids. Germline V gives CDR1 SGHAT, CDR2 FQDESV (reference sequence). J gave up 2 bases and V 5 bases, and 3 bases lay outside the gene matches. For the CDR3, the DNA is TGTGCCAGCAGCGAGACAGGGGGCGCCTACAATGAGCAGTTCTTC. Amino acid sequence: CASSETGGAYNEQFF.

This clone was observed once. The gene calls are TRBV19 and TRBJ1-5; D remains ambiguous. Germline V gene data show CDR1 as LNHDA and CDR2 as SQIVND (reference sequence). CDR3 length equals 12 residues. V dropped 3 bases and J dropped 9 bases, with 9 bases sitting between them. CDR3 sequence reads: CASSILGMPQHF. CDR3 DNA: TGTGCCAGTAGTATCCTGGGCATGCCCCAGCATTTT.

Concerning this clone: One end of the junction is discordant with germline, which a read error may explain. The V and J genes are TRBV27 and TRBJ2-1; no definite D call. CDR1 is MNHEY and CDR2 is SMNVEV in the germline V gene (reference sequence). CDR3 length: 11 amino acids. The CDR3 bases are TGTGCCAGCAGTCACCCCGGGCCCTGGGTCTTC. Its translation: CASSHPGPWVF.

This chain links TRBV6-5 with TRBJ2-7; D is ambiguous. CDR3 length: 13 residues. Trimming removed 10 bases at V and 0 bases at J, with 13 bases between. Germline V CDR1 and CDR2: MNHEY, SVGAGI. The CDR3: CATRILNSYEQYF. As DNA, the CDR3 is TGTGCCACTCGTATATTGAACTCCTACGAGCAGTACTTC.

The gene calls are TRBV27 and TRBJ2-7; D might be TRBD1 (6 bases). V was trimmed by 10 bases and J by 2 bases, leaving 12 bases between them. This CDR3 comprises 12 residues. CDR1 and CDR2 (germline): MNHEY, SMNVEV (reference sequence). CDR3 in amino acids: CATMDSAYEQYF. CDR3 coding DNA: TGTGCCACCATGGACAGTGCCTACGAGCAGTACTTC.

The chain employs TRBV4-1 and TRBJ2-7; 8 bases are a match to TRBD1. V dropped 0 bases and J dropped 2; count of bases not matched to a gene: 12. The CDR3 extends over 18 amino acids. Germline V gives CDR1 MGHRA, CDR2 YSYEKL. Here the CDR3 DNA reads TGCGCCAGCAGCCAAGAGGACCGGACAGGGCCTCCTCCCTACGAGCAGTACTTC. Translation gives CASSQEDRTGPPPYEQYF.

The chain has TRBV6-6 and TRBJ1-3; D may be TRBD1 (5 bases). The CDR3 is made up of 15 amino acids. Deletions cut 8 bases from V and 0 bases from J, with 14 bases between. The germline V gene has CDR1 MNHNY and CDR2 SVGAGI (reference sequence). For the CDR3, the DNA is TGTGCCAGCGCGCGATCAGGGAGCTCTGGAAACACCATATATTTT. Protein product: CASARSGSSGNTIYF.